The subject of this entry is one T cell receptor (beta chain). Its target antigen remains unknown. Within one base of it there is no much larger clone, and no base qualities were kept. The CDR3 regions of human TCRbeta chains were subjected to immunosequencing. In the source study's methods: Repertoire TCRs were checked for matches against a reference library of SARS-CoV-2-specific TCRs that had been generated using the MIRA antigen-specificity platform. Breadth meant the fraction of unique TCRs that were SARS-CoV-2-associated, whereas depth meant the fraction of total T cells that were SARS-CoV-2-associated. Using the MIRA data, each spike-specific TCR was assigned both to the spike region to which the TCR was reactive and to a CD4 or CD8 class. Log10-transformed breadth and depth values were compared by one-way ANOVA with Sidak's multiple comparisons tests. The clones in this table, taken by TCRdb from immuneACCESS, are in-frame only. Not every clone is retained; where verified, under half of the shortfall comes from an unresolved V gene, and the cause of the rest is unknown. The DNA gave D and trimming, while V, J and clone size come from that table. This sample is represented by roughly 140,000 clones; 80% to 95% of them were singletons. Clones ranked in the top ten supply over 1.5% of the sample.

The germline V gene encodes CDR1 MGHRA and CDR2 YSYEKL. V drops 1 base and J drops 1 base, leaving 17 bases in between. The CDR3 covers 17 residues, taking in both the cysteine and the phenylalanine. Left in the record is the CDR3 DNA by itself, 51 bases read in frame from the first base. The data stem from a study of T cell responses to AZD1222 COVID-19 vaccine (dated by TCRdb to 2020 to 2022). Describing the broader study: AZD1222 recipients whose second dose came at about 4 weeks and those whose second dose came at about 12 weeks were combined into one group, since spike-specific TCR depth and breadth did not differ between the two schedules. A total of around 240 trial participants underwent TCR sequencing, of whom 200 to 220 had received two doses of AZD1222 and roughly 26 had received two doses of the MenACWY control vaccine. Enrollment into the trials was organized by age into subgroups of 18-55, 56-69 and 70-plus years, and those subgroups contained about 160, 30 and 59 TCR-sequenced participants, respectively. Overall results and qualifications from the work: The vaccine-associated CD4 TCRs covered the entire spike protein, and the dominant responses fell in regions 160-218 and 743-854. Reportedly, almost half of the unique spike-specific TCRs recognized epitopes lying outside the regions that are mutated in the B.1.351 and B.1.1.7 variants. Most participants were white British and females outnumbered males, and the authors suggested that clonal diversity may have been underestimated. No day 14 peak-response samples were available, so repertoires were characterized only after the peak T cell response. After two AZD1222 doses, spike-specific TCR breadth and depth were significantly higher than at day 0 and than in MenACWY recipients. Conclusions about previously exposed vaccinees are limited, since just 6 or 7 AZD1222 recipients were seropositive for SARS-CoV-2 at baseline. In the small 56-69-year group, the increase in depth fell short of significance, most likely because of low power.

This specimen's time point label, interpreted: baseline before first vaccination. Vaccinee samples came from UK trials COV001 and COV002, including a single-blind randomized controlled phase 2/3 trial of AZD1222 (ChAdOx1 nCoV-19) in healthy adults. Trial participant PBMC samples were collected at day 0 and day 28 after the second dose for TCRbeta chain sequencing. Here the sequenced sample was peripheral blood, taken on day 0 of AZD1222 vaccination. This chain is built from TRBV4-1 and TRBJ2-7; the D gene is perhaps TRBD2, on 6 matching bases. This receptor was identified in an adult in good health. The CDR3 corresponds to CASSQGGFRDWSYEQYF. The nucleotide sequence reads as follows: TGCGCCAGCAGCCAAGGGGGGTTCCGGGACTGGTCCTACGAGCAGTACTTC.